The present T cell receptor beta chain was sequenced within a study of cytomegalovirus exposure and HLA in healthy donors. Per germline, CDR1 KGHSH and CDR2 LQKENI. Trimming removed 3 bases from V and 7 bases from J, with 13 bases in between. CDR3 size: 14 residues. The PCR contained 60 Vbeta and 13 Jbeta primers. Sequencing was performed with immunoSEQ multiplex PCR; in TCRdb, only in-frame clones are kept and a portion is missing. The sample lists over 200,000 clones, more than 85% seen once, with around 1% in the top ten. The specimen was PBMCs. The J gene is TRBJ1-5, the V gene TRBV18, with D possibly TRBD1 on 5 matching bases. The TCR originated in a woman under 30 in good health and CMV-seronegative. The CDR3 bases are TGTGCCAGCTCACCCGCGGGAGGGGACCAGCCCCAGCATTTT. It translates to CASSPAGGDQPQHF.